This T cell receptor (beta chain) was captured in a study of Graves' ophthalmopathy and Graves' hyperthyroidism. Trimming removed 3 bases from V and 8 bases from J, with 16 bases in between. Germline V gene sequence: CDR1 SQVTM, CDR2 ANQGSEA. This CDR3 comprises 13 residues. Clinicians diagnosed using symptoms, serum thyroxine, TRAb, thyroid ultrasound and orbital computed tomography. Fresh peripheral blood, 8.5 to 10 ml, was the PBMC source. Amplification of TCR beta CDR3 regions used RNA transcripts. RT-PCR in the first round used HTBI primers; a second-round multiplex PCR followed. From the multiplex PCR reads, TCRdb called clonotypes with MiXCR, one entry per CDR3 protein. The profile covers around 660,000 distinct CDR3 sequences, with more than 40% appearing a single time and about 3.3% taken by the ten largest.

The chain couples TRBV29-1 to TRBJ1-2, with a tentative D call TRBD1 (6 bases). Material: peripheral blood. The clonotype comes from an adult man with Graves' ophthalmopathy. CDR3 DNA sequence: TGCAGCGTTGACCGCAGGGGTGGCCTCGGCTACACCTTC. Translating it yields CSVDRRGGLGYTF.